This T cell receptor (beta chain) was documented in a study of molecular identifiers for immune sequencing clone quantification. About this clonotype itself: What it binds is unknown. This may be a read error: a much more frequent sequence differs by one nucleotide. This CDR3 fails to terminate in the conserved phenylalanine or tryptophan, so it likely reflects a read error.

Previously published methods and listed TCR primers were used for the bulk TCR libraries. TCRdb re-derived calls from the PCR reads in MiXCR, one entry per CDR3 protein. The top ten hold around 1.9% of the sample, which has tens of thousands of distinct CDR3 sequences, approximately 26% seen once. Naive CD8 libraries were made from 20,000 to 1,000,000 sorted cells, and they used 10%, 30% or 50% RNA. The CD8+CD4-CCR7+CD45RA+ phenotype defined the sorted naive CD8 T cells. Broader study findings: Reportedly, one cell's Jurkat TCR RNA was detected within one million naive CD8 cells.

The origin of this receptor is a human donor in good health. Some libraries in this study had Jurkat cell RNA spiked in. Material: naive CD8+ T cells from blood, with Jurkat cell RNA spiked in. Noted subset: FACS-sorted CD8+CD4-CCR7+CD45RA+ naive T cells.

This CDR3 is CASSPGQGSNQPQHL. DNA of the CDR3: TGTGCCAGCAGTCCGGGACAGGGTAGCAATCAGCCCCAGCATCTT. This chain joins TRBV28 and TRBJ1-5; 9 nucleotides line up with TRBD1. V lost 5 bases to trimming and J lost 0 bases; unmatched junction nucleotides: 2. The CDR3 has 15 residues. CDR1 and CDR2 (germline): MDHEN, SYDVKM.